Presented here are 23 T cell receptor beta chains from one specimen sequenced in a study of cytomegalovirus exposure and HLA in healthy donors. Clones were read by immunoSEQ multiplex PCR, and TCRdb kept only the in-frame ones, dropping some. The sample consists of 100,000 to 150,000 clones, around 88% of them appearing once. The sample was PBMCs. The receptors shown here come from a man younger than 35 in good health and CMV-seronegative.

J is TRBJ2-1 and V is TRBV5-4, with 7 bases identical to TRBD2. J lost 4 bases, V lost 9 bases, and 13 bases had no gene match. The CDR3 consists of 15 residues. CDR1 SGHNT and CDR2 YYREEE come from the germline V gene (reference sequence). This CDR3 is CATQISGDFYNEQFF. DNA for the CDR3: TGTGCCACTCAAATAAGCGGGGATTTTTACAATGAGCAGTTCTTC.

This chain connects TRBV27 to TRBJ2-2, with 7 nucleotides matching TRBD2. The ends lost 5 bases at V and 2 bases at J; junction bases unmatched: 5. Germline V gives CDR1 MNHEY, CDR2 SMNVEV (reference sequence). The CDR3 is 15 residues long. In nucleotides, the CDR3 is TGTGCCAGCAGTCCTCTAGCGGCCAACACCGGGGAGCTGTTTTTT. It encodes CASSPLAANTGELFF.

The chain employs TRBV7-2 and TRBJ2-7; D is ambiguous. Between the trimmed V and J ends, which lost 5 bases and 3 bases, there was a span of 17 bases. CDR3 length: 15 amino acids. Germline V gives CDR1 SGHTA, CDR2 FQGNSA. This chain's CDR3 is CASSGRDTSFYEQYF. The CDR3 nucleotides are TGTGCCAGCAGCGGCCGAGACACGAGTTTCTACGAGCAGTACTTC. The full variable domain, in which reference TRBV7-2 and TRBJ2-7 provide the parts outside the CDR3, is GAGVSQSPSNKVTEKGKDVELRCDPISGHTALYWYRQSLGQGLEFLIYFQGNSAPDKSGLPSDRFSAERTGGSVSTLTIQRTQQEDSAVYLCASSGRDTSFYEQYFGPGTRLTVT.

The chain carries TRBV6-5 and TRBJ2-6, with a weak D call TRBD1 (5 bases). This CDR3 region has 15 residues. The V end was cut by 4 bases, the J end by 2 bases, with 9 bases between. CDR1 is MNHEY and CDR2 is SVGAGI in the germline V gene. CDR3 nucleotide sequence: TGTGCCAGCAGTTTAAGGGGTACTGGGGCCAACGTCCTGACTTTC. Translating it yields CASSLRGTGANVLTF.

V usage is TRBV5-6 and J usage is TRBJ2-7, with TRBD2 matching 8 bases. In germline, CDR1 is SGHDT, CDR2 YYEEEE. The CDR3 covers 16 residues. V dropped 5 bases and J dropped 4; count of bases not matched to a gene: 14. The CDR3 sequence is CASRRRGTRWEYEQYF. CDR3 DNA: TGTGCCAGCAGGCGGCGCGGGACTAGATGGGAATACGAGCAGTACTTC.

J is TRBJ1-3 and V is TRBV7-9; no firm D call. CDR3 length equals 15 residues. The V gene's germline CDR1 is SEHNR and CDR2 FQNEAQ (reference sequence). Trimming shortened V by 4 bases and J by 0 bases, and 10 bases separated the two germline ends. CDR3 DNA: TGTGCCAGCAGCTCTGTTGGGCACTCTGGAAACACCATATATTTT. Translated, it gives CASSSVGHSGNTIYF. The complete variable domain, with remaining parts taken from reference TRBV7-9 and TRBJ1-3, reads DTGVSQNPRHKITKRGQNVTFRCDPISEHNRLYWYRQTLGQGPEFLTYFQNEAQLEKSRLLSDRFSAERPKGSFSTLEIQRTEQGDSAMYLCASSSVGHSGNTIYFGEGSWLTVV.

This clone was counted a single time. The rearrangement uses TRBV4-3 and TRBJ2-1; 9 nucleotides match TRBD1. The CDR3 consists of 15 residues. Germline CDR1 LGHNA, CDR2 YSLEER. The V segment lost 5 bases and the J segment 3 bases; nucleotides outside the gene matches: 5. In nucleotides, the CDR3 is TGCGCCAGCAGCTCAGACAGGGGGATCTACAATGAGCAGTTCTTC. It translates to CASSSDRGIYNEQFF.

This clone was counted a single time. V gene TRBV7-2 combines with J gene TRBJ2-5; no firm D call. Between the trimmed V and J ends, which lost 0 bases and 5 bases, there was a span of 10 bases. The CDR3 has 14 amino acids. Germline values: CDR1 SGHTA, CDR2 FQGNSA. The CDR3 DNA is TGTGCCAGCAGCTTAGCATCGGCGCGGGAGACCCAGTACTTC. Its translation: CASSLASARETQYF.

The V gene is TRBV6-5, the J gene TRBJ1-2; D not resolved. The germline V and J ends were trimmed by 5 bases and 6 bases, with 13 bases remaining between them. CDR1 and CDR2 from the germline V gene are MNHEY and SVGAGI. This CDR3 has 13 amino acids. The CDR3 loop reads CASSLSFGNGYTF. The DNA of the CDR3 is TGTGCCAGCAGTCTCTCATTCGGGAATGGCTACACCTTC.

J is TRBJ2-7 and V is TRBV7-2; no clear D gene. Germline assignment: CDR1 SGHTA and CDR2 FQGNSA. V lost 0 bases, J lost 1 base, and 7 bases lay in between. CDR3 size: 14 residues. The CDR3: CASSLAASSYEQYF. The DNA of the CDR3 is TGTGCCAGCAGCTTAGCGGCTAGTTCCTACGAGCAGTACTTC.

V and J are TRBV5-1 and TRBJ2-3, with 10 bases fitting TRBD1. V lost 3 bases to trimming and J lost 0 bases; unmatched junction nucleotides: 13. Germline V gene lookup returns CDR1 SGHRS and CDR2 YFSETQ. CDR3 length: 19 residues. The CDR3 reads CASSWDRGFWGTSTDTQYF. The CDR3 nucleotides read TGCGCCAGCAGCTGGGACAGGGGTTTTTGGGGGACTAGCACAGATACGCAGTATTTT. The full variable domain, with the rest looked up from reference TRBV5-1 and TRBJ2-3, is KAGVTQTPRYLIKTRGQQVTLSCSPISGHRSVSWYQQTPGQGLQFLFEYFSETQRNKGNFPGRFSGRQFSNSRSEMNVSTLELGDSALYLCASSWDRGFWGTSTDTQYFGPGTRLTVL.

The V call is TRBV7-9, the J call TRBJ2-6; 8 bases are a match to TRBD1. Germline CDR1 reads SEHNR; CDR2 reads FQNEAQ (reference sequence). The V segment lost 5 bases and the J segment 2 bases; nucleotides outside the gene matches: 8. CDR3 length: 17 amino acids. CDR3 region: CASSQNIQGAGANVLTF. The CDR3 bases are TGTGCCAGCAGCCAGAATATACAGGGGGCTGGGGCCAACGTCCTGACTTTC.

The genes are TRBV11-2 and TRBJ2-6; 9 bases align to TRBD1. Trimming cost V 5 bases and J 6 bases; bases outside gene matches: 5. Per the germline V gene, CDR1 is SGHAT and CDR2 is FQNNGV. The CDR3 spans 15 residues. CDR3 in DNA: TGTGCCAGCAGCCCACAGGGGGCAGTGGCCAACGTCCTGACTTTC. This sequence encodes CASSPQGAVANVLTF.

The chain is built from TRBV5-4 and TRBJ2-5; 7 nucleotides agree with TRBD2. Germline CDR1 reads SGHNT; CDR2 reads YYREEE (reference sequence). The junction had 7 bases not matched to a gene; V was cut back by 2 bases and J by 3 bases. The CDR3 spans 15 residues. CDR3 residues: CASSFEAREEETQYF. CDR3 DNA sequence: TGTGCCAGCAGCTTTGAGGCCCGGGAGGAAGAGACCCAGTACTTC.

Only one count was recorded for this clone. The genes are TRBV6-1 and TRBJ2-5; possibly TRBD2 for D (6 bases). Trimming pared 10 bases from V and 3 bases from J, leaving 15 bases between. The CDR3 is made up of 13 amino acids. The germline gives CDR1 MNHNS, CDR2 SASEGT. Written as DNA, the CDR3 is TGTGCCACGCGGGTGTCGGGGGAAGAGACCCAGTACTTC. It encodes CATRVSGEETQYF.

This clone came up a few times. This chain connects TRBV19 to TRBJ2-1, with 9 bases lining up with TRBD2. V shed 9 bases and J 2 bases; nucleotides not matched to a gene: 2. The CDR3 has 13 amino acids. Germline lookup yields CDR1 LNHDA and CDR2 SQIVND (reference sequence). CDR3 nucleotide sequence: TGTGCCAGCCGACTAGCGGCCTACAATGAGCAGTTCTTC. Its translation is CASRLAAYNEQFF.

This chain joins TRBV5-1 and TRBJ1-1, with D possibly matching TRBD1 (5 bases). Trimming cost V 0 bases and J 1 base, with 13 bases left between them. CDR1 is SGHRS and CDR2 is YFSETQ in the germline V gene. CDR3 size: 16 residues. CDR3 in DNA: TGCGCCAGCAGCTTGGATCGCGGCCAGGGGAACACTGAAGCTTTCTTT. It specifies CASSLDRGQGNTEAFF.

The chain combines TRBV19 with TRBJ2-7; D is unclear. Germline lookup yields CDR1 LNHDA and CDR2 SQIVND (reference sequence). The ends were cut back, 2 bases at V and 0 bases at J, with 8 bases in the middle. The CDR3 is 14 residues long. This CDR3 reads CASSINSNSYEQYF. As DNA, the CDR3 is TGTGCCAGTAGTATAAACTCCAACTCCTACGAGCAGTACTTC.

The J gene is TRBJ2-4, the V gene TRBV6-5; tentative D call: TRBD1 (6 bases). CDR1 is MNHEY and CDR2 is SVGAGI in the germline V gene. This CDR3 comprises 16 residues. Trimming shortened V by 2 bases and J by 4 bases, and 15 bases separated the two germline ends. The CDR3 region is CASSYAYNREKNIQYF. The CDR3 region has the DNA TGTGCCAGCAGTTACGCGTACAACAGGGAGAAAAACATTCAGTACTTC.

The rearrangement links TRBV2 to TRBJ2-1; 13 bases map to TRBD2. V lost 5 bases, J lost 13 bases, and 5 bases stayed unmatched. The CDR3 runs to 13 residues. The germline V gene has CDR1 SNHLY and CDR2 FYNNEI. The CDR3 region has the DNA TGTGCCAGCAGTTTGGGACTAGCGGGGTTCCAGTTCTTC. Translation gives CASSLGLAGFQFF.

V gene TRBV7-8 combines with J gene TRBJ2-7, with 13 bases fitting TRBD2. Germline V gene data show CDR1 as SGHVS and CDR2 as FQNEAQ. The CDR3 runs to 19 residues. The ends lost 5 bases at V and 2 bases at J; junction bases unmatched: 15. CDR3 nucleotides: TGTGCCAGCAGCCCGCAGCGGGGACTAGCGGGACTTCGACCCTACGAGCAGTACTTC. It translates to CASSPQRGLAGLRPYEQYF.

This chain links TRBV25-1 with TRBJ2-1; 9 bases are a match to TRBD1. Germline-derived CDR1 and CDR2 are MGHDK and SYGVNS. Germline trimming cut 1 base from V and 8 bases from J; bases unmatched to any gene: 9. The length of the CDR3 is 16 residues. Here the CDR3 reads CASSEFVTGGLDEQFF. The CDR3 DNA is TGTGCCAGCAGTGAATTCGTAACAGGGGGCTTAGATGAGCAGTTCTTC. Looking up the rest from reference TRBV25-1 and TRBJ2-1 gives the full variable domain: EADIYQTPRYLVIGTGKKITLECSQTMGHDKMYWYQQDPGMELHLIHYSYGVNSTEKGDLSSESTVSRIRTEHFPLTLESARPSHTSQYLCASSEFVTGGLDEQFFGPGTRLTVL.

V usage is TRBV28 and J usage is TRBJ1-1; D not resolved. Deletions cut 3 bases from V and 0 bases from J, with 11 bases between. The CDR3 totals 15 residues. The germline V gene has CDR1 MDHEN and CDR2 SYDVKM. The chain's CDR3 is CASSFKAGMNTEAFF. CDR3 nucleotide sequence: TGTGCCAGCAGTTTCAAGGCAGGAATGAACACTGAAGCTTTCTTT.